The source of this TCR beta chain is a study of STAT5B mutations in CD4+ large granular lymphocyte leukemia. This clone was detected a few times. The method was immunoSEQ multiplex PCR; TCRdb's version includes in-frame clones alone and lacks a portion of them. The sample includes almost 20,000 clones, around 84% of them seen just once. The CDR3 sequence is 15 residues long. CDR1 LNHDA and CDR2 SQIVND come from the germline V gene (reference sequence). The V end lost 0 bases, the J end lost 6 bases, and 12 bases lay between the germline ends. This chain uses TRBV19 with TRBJ1-5; D is perhaps TRBD1 (5 bases). The sequenced material came from CD4+ T cells from blood buffy coats. The TCR originated in a human donor in good health. CDR3 protein: CASSIDAVGGQPQHF. The CDR3 DNA reads TGTGCCAGTAGTATAGACGCGGTTGGGGGTCAGCCCCAGCATTTT.